This T cell receptor (beta chain) was obtained from a study of blood T cell repertoires in COVID-19. With 0 bases clipped from V and 4 bases from J, the junction kept 2 bases outside the gene matches. The CDR3 totals 15 residues. Germline V gene data show CDR1 as LGHDT and CDR2 as YNNKEL (reference sequence). Produced via immunoSEQ multiplex PCR; TCRdb's table is partial and in-frame only. The repertoire holds around 300,000 clones, with around 90% as singletons. The chain carries TRBV3-1 (or the pseudogene TRBV3-2) and TRBJ2-7; 11 bases line up with TRBD2. This receptor was taken from a man aged 18-30 years with active or convalescent COVID-19. The sample consisted of peripheral blood. The CDR3 nucleotides read TGTGCCAGCAGCCAAGATAGCGGGAGGGCGTACGAGCAGTACTTC. This gives the protein CASSQDSGRAYEQYF.